This TCR beta chain was captured by sequencing in a study of cytomegalovirus exposure and HLA in healthy donors (dated by TCRdb to 2017 to 2019). For the wider study: In an earlier analysis of some 550 of the donors, 250 to 350 Gb of sequence data and approximately 100 million unique TCR beta sequences from roughly 180 million T cells were reported. An earlier analysis of around 640 of the donors used high-throughput TCR beta sequencing to judge whether each TCR beta V gene segment behaved as functional or pseudogenic. All discovery cohort repertoires had been generated on a single sequencing platform. In a later genetic analysis, genome-wide SNP genotypes for about three fifths of the 666 donors were used, and that subset was treated as a discovery cohort. An early release that covered approximately 600 HLA-typed donors contained about 300 gigabases of sequencing data and tens of millions of unique TCR sequences. Donor age, sex, ethnicity and CMV serostatus were collected together with the repertoire data. On average, around 240,000 unique TCR beta nucleotide sequences were sequenced per donor among fewer than 500 genotyped donors of the cohort, with roughly 19% of those sequences being non-productive. The number of typed donors differed by locus: about 620-630 for A, B, C, DRB1 and DQB1; some 500 for DQA1; some 590 for DPA1; and 400 to 480 for DPB1. About 5 DR-DQ haplotypes were handled as single units for association and clustering, since linkage in the cohort was strong. Besides the first cohort of roughly 700 subjects, a separate validation cohort made up of over a hundred different subjects was used. HLA typing covered class I and class II loci at four-digit resolution. The study used immunosequencing to profile the T cell repertoires of under 700 subjects and linked those repertoires to cytomegalovirus serostatus. High-throughput TCR immunosequencing, statistical association of individual TCRs with disease status, and machine learning were combined to predict cytomegalovirus infection status. The later analysis used no new phenotypic data to find candidate immune exposures, relying instead on TCR beta sequences and their occurrence across donors. The study aimed to test whether signatures of past pathogen exposure could be identified by cataloging public T cell receptors. Of the approximately 400 genotyped donors, 81% were placed in the genetic ancestry cluster associated with self-reported Caucasian donors. A later analysis re-analyzed previously published TCR beta repertoires from about 600 donors and added high-resolution HLA genotyping to study TCR occurrence patterns. Overall results and qualifications from the work: Several of the top co-occurrence clusters appeared to be linked to parvovirus B19, influenza, CMV and Epstein-Barr virus, according to a later analysis. A later analysis associated 16,951 TCR beta sequences with specific HLA alleles at a false discovery rate of 0.05. A cluster of highly shared sequence variants was judged likely to represent a technical artifact of the sequencing pipeline. In a later genetic analysis, fewer N-insertions in productive TCRs were reported among donors in an Asian-associated ancestry cluster than the roughly 640-donor mean. In a later analysis, HLA-associated TCR beta chains were found to be more clonally expanded and to have lower generation probabilities than equally common non-associated chains. Linkage disequilibrium might explain the correlated functional status among segregating V segments, but an unknown experimental factor could not be ruled out. Assigning TCR associations to individual alleles was difficult when HLA alleles, especially DR and DQ, strongly co-occurred. Most TCR sequences were observed very rarely across donors, whereas some public TCRs were present in many individuals. Presence/absence analyses assumed roughly uniform sequencing depth across donors, an assumption that may not hold. Some IMGT-functional V segments, including TRBV6-2 and TRBV6-3, could not be distinguished by the 87-base-pair reads and were therefore excluded. Because counts were too low, roughly 16 rarely observed V segments, including chromosome 9 orphons, were excluded from the earlier analysis of under 650 of the donors. Only TCR beta chains were sequenced in this cohort, and the absence of alpha or paired-chain data limited detectable features. In the study, approximately 160 TCR beta chains were listed as associated with cytomegalovirus. In both the original and validation cohorts, the classifier was reported to diagnose cytomegalovirus status with high specificity and sensitivity. An earlier analysis of approximately 590 of the donors showed that most TCR beta V segments appeared in productive rearrangements either about 87% or about 30% of the time, which broadly matched IMGT annotations. HLA typing was unavailable for some donors at each locus, so association tests used only the typed subset. A few of the identified cytomegalovirus-associated TCR beta chains were confirmed in vitro to be specific for cytomegalovirus antigens. The authors suggested that the approach could potentially be extended to other disease states and immunological phenotypes. A further reported finding was that TCR beta sequences accurately predicted the HLA-A and HLA-B alleles for most subjects in the first cohort. For the cohort, immune exposure information was limited to CMV serostatus. In a later analysis, most CMV-associated TCR beta chains were found to appear HLA-restricted, with HLA associations seemingly driven largely by CMV exposure. V-gene and J-gene trimming of TCR beta chains was associated with a missense DCLRE1C variant in a later genetic analysis, and the association was replicated in an independent cohort. In a later analysis, TCR association rates were found to vary across HLA loci, with the most associated TCRs seen for DRB1 alleles and the fewest for HLA-C alleles.

CDR1 is given as KGHSH and CDR2 as LQKENI, both from the germline V gene. From the cysteine through the phenylalanine, the CDR3 covers 14 amino acids. This entry keeps only the CDR3 DNA: 42 bases, framed from base 1. V is clipped by 5 bases and J by 5 bases, and the sequence between their germline boundaries is 13 bases long. In total, approximately 700 healthy bone marrow donors made up the cohort. At the time of sampling, all cohort members were nominally healthy, though unrecorded immune exposures were likely present. The donor was CMV seronegative and was included in the group of under 450 seronegative cohort members. Every donor gave a peripheral blood sample, and the peripheral blood mononuclear cells from that sample were used for TCR beta sequencing. The Qiagen DNeasy Blood Extraction Kit was used to extract genomic DNA from the blood cell samples. Library method: the immunoSEQ multiplex PCR assay. For the multiplex PCR, a mixture combining 60 forward primers for TCR Vbeta segments and 13 reverse primers for TCR Jbeta segments was used. The CDR3 region of rearranged TCR beta genes was amplified from genomic DNA with a multiplex PCR assay. The Illumina HiSeq System was used to sequence the amplified TCR beta libraries as 87-base-pair reads. For the original study's pipeline: Across the 670 or so repertoires, a later analysis counted roughly 84 million unique TCR beta chains, 9.5 million to 12 million of which were shared by at least two donors. Raw reads were error-corrected and collapsed into unique sequences by a nearest-neighbor algorithm in which closely related sequences were merged to remove PCR and sequencing errors. CDR3 sequences were aligned to IMGT reference sequences to assign V, D and J gene segments. Each retained sequence needed at least a six-nucleotide match to both a V gene segment and a J gene segment. A rearrangement counted as productive if the CDR3 had no stop codons and remained in frame with V and J, and every other rearrangement counted as non-productive. CDR3 was defined by IMGT convention, running from the second conserved V-encoded cysteine to the conserved J-encoded phenylalanine. The earlier analysis of 500 to 650 of the donors excluded any sequence lacking an unambiguous match to a single V gene segment. An earlier analysis of several hundred of the donors called V segments functional above 56.7% productive rearrangements and segregating when the between-donor standard deviation exceeded 5%. To diagnose cytomegalovirus status from the catalog of TCR beta chain sequences, a statistical classification framework was built. In a later analysis, V and J genes were assigned by comparing TCR nucleotide sequences against IMGT/GENE-DB human TR gene sequences. A later analysis assigned CDR3 sequences and most-parsimonious VDJ recombination scenarios with the TCRdist pipeline. In a later analysis, each TCR beta chain was defined by its CDR3 amino acid sequence together with its V-gene family, and reads lacking a unique V-gene family were excluded. In a later analysis, 450 to 600 highly shared, low-generation-probability nucleotide sequences were removed to address suspected cross-contamination and a sequencing artifact. A later analysis calculated a clonal expansion index for each public chain from normalized within-repertoire ranks of inferred template counts. Generation probabilities in a later analysis came from a VDJ recombination model fitted to out-of-frame rearrangements, and those results were checked against IGoR. Hypergeometric tests were used in a later analysis to score TCR-TCR, TCR-HLA and TCR-CMV co-occurrence, with a repertoire-size bias correction applied to the TCR pairs. A later analysis estimated false discovery rates by permuting HLA or CMV assignments 20 times. In a later analysis, co-occurring TCRs were grouped using DBSCAN, and TCRdist sequence similarity was added for clustering within HLA-allele-positive subsets. Repertoires with fewer than 30,000 or more than 120,000 public chains, plus five repertoires with anomalous nucleotide sharing, were excluded from co-occurrence clustering. In its TCRdb copy, this immuneACCESS table keeps in-frame sequences only and misses some clones. Where compared with another copy, unresolved V genes explain less than half of these, and the others have no known cause. That table is the source of V, J and clone size, and D and trimming were worked out from the DNA. Within this sample are 210,000 or so clones, with 60% to 85% of them counted one time only. Around 15% of the sample lies in the top ten.

As concerns this clone: Which antigen it targets is not known. Base qualities are not recorded, but no much larger clone differs from it by a single base.

This clonotype was sampled from a man aged 40-50 years in good health and CMV-seronegative. The sequence joins TRBV18 to TRBJ2-1; the D segment could be TRBD2, given 6 matching bases. Sequenced: PBMCs. The sequenced DNA: TGTGCCAGCTCAGACTCGGGACTCGACAATGAGCAGTTCTTC. Translated, this gives CASSDSGLDNEQFF.